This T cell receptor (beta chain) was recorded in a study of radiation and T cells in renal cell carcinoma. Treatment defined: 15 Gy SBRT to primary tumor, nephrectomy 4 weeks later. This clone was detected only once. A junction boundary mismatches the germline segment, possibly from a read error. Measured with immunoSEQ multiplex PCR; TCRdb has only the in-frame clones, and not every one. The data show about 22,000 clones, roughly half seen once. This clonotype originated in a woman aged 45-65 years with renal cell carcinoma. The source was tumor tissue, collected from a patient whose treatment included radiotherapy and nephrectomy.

The CDR3 DNA reads as TGTGCCAGCAGTTACTCAGTAGACAGGGGAAGAGGCTACACCTTC. It encodes CASSYSVDRGRGYTF. The rearrangement uses TRBV10-3 and TRBJ1-2; TRBD1 aligns across 8 bases. Germline CDR1 is ENHRY and CDR2 is SYGVKD. There are 15 residues in the CDR3.